This TCR beta chain was sequenced in a study of blood T cell repertoires in COVID-19. Sequencing was performed with immunoSEQ multiplex PCR; in TCRdb, only in-frame clones are kept and a portion is missing. The repertoire holds 250,000 to 350,000 clones, around 83% seen once, with 1% to 1.5% in the top ten. The V gene lost 8 bases and the J gene lost 2 bases, with 15 bases spanning the gap. CDR1 and CDR2 from the germline V gene are WNHNN and SYGVQD (reference sequence). The CDR3 has 14 residues. Sample: peripheral blood. This clonotype was obtained from a woman between 50 and 59 years old with acute or convalescent COVID-19. The chain is built from TRBV10-1 and TRBJ1-2, with D possibly TRBD1 on 6 matching bases. Written as DNA, the CDR3 is TGCGCCAGCTCACAGGGAACGCTGAACTATGGCTACACCTTC. It encodes CASSQGTLNYGYTF.